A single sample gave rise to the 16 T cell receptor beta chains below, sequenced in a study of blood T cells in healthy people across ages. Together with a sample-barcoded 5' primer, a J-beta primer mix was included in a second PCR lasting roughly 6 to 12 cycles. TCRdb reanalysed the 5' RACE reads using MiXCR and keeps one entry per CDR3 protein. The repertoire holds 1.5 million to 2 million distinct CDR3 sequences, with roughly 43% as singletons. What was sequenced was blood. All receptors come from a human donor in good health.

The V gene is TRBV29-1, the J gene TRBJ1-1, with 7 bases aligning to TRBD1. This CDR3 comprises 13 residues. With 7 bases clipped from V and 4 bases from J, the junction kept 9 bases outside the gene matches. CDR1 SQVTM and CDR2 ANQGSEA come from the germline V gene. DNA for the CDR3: TGCAGCGCCGCACAGGGGACGAGCACTGAAGCTTTCTTT. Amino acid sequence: CSAAQGTSTEAFF.

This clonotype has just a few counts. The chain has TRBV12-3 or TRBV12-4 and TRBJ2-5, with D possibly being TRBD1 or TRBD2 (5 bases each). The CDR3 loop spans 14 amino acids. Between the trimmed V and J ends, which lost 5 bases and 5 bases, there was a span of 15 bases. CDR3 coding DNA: TGTGCCAGCAGTCCAATGGAAGGGACGGAGACCCAGTACTTC. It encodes CASSPMEGTETQYF.

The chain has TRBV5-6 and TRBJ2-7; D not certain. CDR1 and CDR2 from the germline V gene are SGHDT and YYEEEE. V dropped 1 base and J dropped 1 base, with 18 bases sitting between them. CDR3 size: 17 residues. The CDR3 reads CASSLQPLGSPSYEQYF. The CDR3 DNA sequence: TGTGCCAGCAGCTTGCAACCTTTAGGCTCTCCTTCCTACGAGCAGTACTTC.

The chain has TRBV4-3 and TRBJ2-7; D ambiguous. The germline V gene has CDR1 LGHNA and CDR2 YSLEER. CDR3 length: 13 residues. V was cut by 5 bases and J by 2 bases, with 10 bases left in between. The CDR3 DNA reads TGCGCCAGCAGCTATACATTAGCCTACGAGCAGTACTTC. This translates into CASSYTLAYEQYF.

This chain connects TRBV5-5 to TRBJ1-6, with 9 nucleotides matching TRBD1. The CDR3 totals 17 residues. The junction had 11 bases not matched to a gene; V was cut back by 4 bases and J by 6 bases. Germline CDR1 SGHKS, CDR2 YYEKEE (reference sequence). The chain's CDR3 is CASSRSFTGGSNSPLHF. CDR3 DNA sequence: TGTGCCAGCAGCCGTTCCTTTACAGGGGGCAGTAATTCACCCCTCCACTTT.

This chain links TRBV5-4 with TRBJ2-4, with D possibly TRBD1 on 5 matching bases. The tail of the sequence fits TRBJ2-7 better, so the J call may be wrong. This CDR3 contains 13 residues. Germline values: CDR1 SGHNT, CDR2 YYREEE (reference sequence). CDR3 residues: CASSDRHGYEQYF. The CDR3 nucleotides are TGTGCCAGCAGCGACAGACATGGTTACGAGCAGTACTTC.

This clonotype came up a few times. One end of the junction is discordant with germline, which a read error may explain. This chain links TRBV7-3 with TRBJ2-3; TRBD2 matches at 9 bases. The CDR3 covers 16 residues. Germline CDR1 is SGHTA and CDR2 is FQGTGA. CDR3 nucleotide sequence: TGTGCCAGCAGTTTAAATGCGGGGGGGCAAGCAGATACGCAGTATTTT. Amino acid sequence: CASSLNAGGQADTQYF.

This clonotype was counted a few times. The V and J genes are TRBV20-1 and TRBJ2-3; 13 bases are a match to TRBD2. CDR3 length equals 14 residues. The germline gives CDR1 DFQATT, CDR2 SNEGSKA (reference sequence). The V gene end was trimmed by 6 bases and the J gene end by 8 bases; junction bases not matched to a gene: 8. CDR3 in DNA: TGCAGTGCGACAACTAGCGGGGGGGCACGTACGCAGTATTTT. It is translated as CSATTSGGARTQYF.

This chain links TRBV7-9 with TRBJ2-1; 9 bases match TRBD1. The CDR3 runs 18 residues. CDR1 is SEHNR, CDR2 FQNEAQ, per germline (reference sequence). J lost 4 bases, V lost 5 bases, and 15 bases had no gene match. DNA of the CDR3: TGTGCCAGCAGCGTTCGATCAATACAGGGGGCGTCATACAATGAGCAGTTCTTC. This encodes CASSVRSIQGASYNEQFF.

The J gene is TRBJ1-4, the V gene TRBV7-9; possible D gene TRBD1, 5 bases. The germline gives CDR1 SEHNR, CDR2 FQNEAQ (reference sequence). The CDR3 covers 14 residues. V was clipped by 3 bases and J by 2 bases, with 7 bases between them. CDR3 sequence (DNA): TGTGCCAGCAGCTTCGCAGGGACTAATGAAAAACTGTTTTTT. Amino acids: CASSFAGTNEKLFF.

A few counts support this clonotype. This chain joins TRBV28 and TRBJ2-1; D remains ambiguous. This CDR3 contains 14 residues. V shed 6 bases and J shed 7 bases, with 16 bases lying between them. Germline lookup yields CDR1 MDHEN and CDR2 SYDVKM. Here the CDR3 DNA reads TGTGCCAGCAGGAAGGTGCCCAGTTATAATGAGCAGTTCTTC. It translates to CASRKVPSYNEQFF.

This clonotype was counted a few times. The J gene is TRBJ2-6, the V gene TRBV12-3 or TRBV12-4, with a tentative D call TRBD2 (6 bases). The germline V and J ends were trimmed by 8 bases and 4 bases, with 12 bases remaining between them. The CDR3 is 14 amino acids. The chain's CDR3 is CASQRADGANVLTF. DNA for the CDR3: TGTGCCAGCCAGCGGGCGGACGGGGCCAACGTCCTGACTTTC.

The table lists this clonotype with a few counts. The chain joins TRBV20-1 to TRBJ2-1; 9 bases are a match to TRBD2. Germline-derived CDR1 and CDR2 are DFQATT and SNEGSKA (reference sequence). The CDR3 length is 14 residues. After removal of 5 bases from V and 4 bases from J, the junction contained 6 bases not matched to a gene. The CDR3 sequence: CSAPLRGGYNEQFF. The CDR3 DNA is TGCAGTGCTCCACTGCGGGGGGGTTACAATGAGCAGTTCTTC.

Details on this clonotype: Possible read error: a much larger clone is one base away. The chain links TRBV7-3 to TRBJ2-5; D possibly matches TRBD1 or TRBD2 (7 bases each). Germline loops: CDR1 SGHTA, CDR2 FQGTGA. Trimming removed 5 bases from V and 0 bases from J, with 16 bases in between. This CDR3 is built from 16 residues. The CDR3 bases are TGTGCCAGCAGCCGATGGGGGGGACAGTACCAAGAGACCCAGTACTTC. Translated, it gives CASSRWGGQYQETQYF.

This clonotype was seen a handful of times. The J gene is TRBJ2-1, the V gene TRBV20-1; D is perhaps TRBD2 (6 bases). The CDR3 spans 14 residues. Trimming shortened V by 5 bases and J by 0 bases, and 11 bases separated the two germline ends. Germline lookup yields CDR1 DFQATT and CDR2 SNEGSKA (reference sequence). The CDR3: CSALLAYSYNEQFF. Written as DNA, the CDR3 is TGCAGTGCTTTACTAGCCTACTCCTACAATGAGCAGTTCTTC.

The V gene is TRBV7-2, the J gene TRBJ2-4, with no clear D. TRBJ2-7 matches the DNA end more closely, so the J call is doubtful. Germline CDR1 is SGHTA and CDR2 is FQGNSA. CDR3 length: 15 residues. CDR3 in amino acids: CASSFQGLGSYEQYF. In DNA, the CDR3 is TGTGCCAGCAGCTTCCAAGGGTTAGGTTCTTACGAGCAGTACTTC.